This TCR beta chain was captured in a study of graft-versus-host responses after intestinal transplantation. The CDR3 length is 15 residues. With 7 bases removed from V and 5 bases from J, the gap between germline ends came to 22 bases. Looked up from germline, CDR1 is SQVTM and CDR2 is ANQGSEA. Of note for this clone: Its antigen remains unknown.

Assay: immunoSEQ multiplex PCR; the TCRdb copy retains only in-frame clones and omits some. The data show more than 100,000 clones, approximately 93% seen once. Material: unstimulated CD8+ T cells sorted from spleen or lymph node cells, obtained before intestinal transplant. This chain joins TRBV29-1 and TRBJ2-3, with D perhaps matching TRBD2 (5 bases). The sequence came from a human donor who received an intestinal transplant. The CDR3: CSGKSTNGVGDTQYF. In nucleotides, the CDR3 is TGCAGCGGGAAATCGACCAACGGGGTGGGAGATACGCAGTATTTT.